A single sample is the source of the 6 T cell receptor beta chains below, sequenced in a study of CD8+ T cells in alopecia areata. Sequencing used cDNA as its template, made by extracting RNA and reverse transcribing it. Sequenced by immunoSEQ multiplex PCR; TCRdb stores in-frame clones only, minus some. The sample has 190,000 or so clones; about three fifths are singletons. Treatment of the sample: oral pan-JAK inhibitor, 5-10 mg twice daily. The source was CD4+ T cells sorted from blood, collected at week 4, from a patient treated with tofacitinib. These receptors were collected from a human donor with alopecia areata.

CDR3 nucleotides: TGCGCCAGCAGCCAAGACGGGCCTAGCGGGGGACTCACAGATACGCAGTATTTT. As protein: CASSQDGPSGGLTDTQYF. The chain carries TRBV4-1 and TRBJ2-3; 10 nucleotides line up with TRBD2. J lost 2 bases, V lost 0 bases, and 8 bases had no gene match. The CDR3 runs 18 residues. In germline, CDR1 is MGHRA, CDR2 YSYEKL.

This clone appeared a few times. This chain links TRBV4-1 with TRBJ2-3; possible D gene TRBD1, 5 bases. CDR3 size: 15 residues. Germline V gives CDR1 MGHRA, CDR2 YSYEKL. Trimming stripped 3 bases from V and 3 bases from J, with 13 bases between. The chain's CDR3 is CASSQEGVKTDTQYF. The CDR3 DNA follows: TGCGCCAGCAGCCAGGAAGGGGTCAAGACAGATACGCAGTATTTT.

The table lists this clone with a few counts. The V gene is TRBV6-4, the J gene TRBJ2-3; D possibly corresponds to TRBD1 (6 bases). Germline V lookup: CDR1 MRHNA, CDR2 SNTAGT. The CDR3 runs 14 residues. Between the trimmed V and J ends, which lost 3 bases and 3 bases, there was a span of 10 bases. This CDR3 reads CASSEGARTDTQYF. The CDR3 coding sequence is TGTGCCAGCAGTGAGGGGGCCCGGACAGATACGCAGTATTTT.

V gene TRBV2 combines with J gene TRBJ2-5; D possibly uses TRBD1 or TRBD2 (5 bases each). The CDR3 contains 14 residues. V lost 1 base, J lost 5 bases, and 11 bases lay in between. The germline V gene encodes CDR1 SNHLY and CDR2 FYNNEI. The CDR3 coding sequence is TGTGCCAGCAGTGAAGAGCAGGGACGGGAGACCCAGTACTTC. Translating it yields CASSEEQGRETQYF.

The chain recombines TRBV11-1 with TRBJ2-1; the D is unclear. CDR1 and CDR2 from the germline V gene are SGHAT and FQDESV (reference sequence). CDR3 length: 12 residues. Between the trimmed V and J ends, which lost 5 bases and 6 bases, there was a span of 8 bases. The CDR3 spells CASSPPGNEQFF. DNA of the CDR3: TGTGCCAGCAGCCCCCCCGGCAATGAGCAGTTCTTC.

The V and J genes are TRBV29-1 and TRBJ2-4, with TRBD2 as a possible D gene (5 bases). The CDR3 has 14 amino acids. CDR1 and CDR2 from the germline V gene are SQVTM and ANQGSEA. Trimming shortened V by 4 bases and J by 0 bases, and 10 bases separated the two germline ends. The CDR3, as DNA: TGCAGCGTTGCGGGGATCTTAGCCAAAAACATTCAGTACTTC. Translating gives CSVAGILAKNIQYF.